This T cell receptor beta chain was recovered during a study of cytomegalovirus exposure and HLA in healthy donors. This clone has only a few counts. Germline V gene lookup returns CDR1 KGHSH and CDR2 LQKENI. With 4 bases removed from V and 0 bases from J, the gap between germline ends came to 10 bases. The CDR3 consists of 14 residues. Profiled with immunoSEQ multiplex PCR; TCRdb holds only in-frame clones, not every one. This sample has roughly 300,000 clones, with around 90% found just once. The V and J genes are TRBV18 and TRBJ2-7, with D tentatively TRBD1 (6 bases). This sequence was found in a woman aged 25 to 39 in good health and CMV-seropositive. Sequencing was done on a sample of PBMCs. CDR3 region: CASSLGQSSYEQYF. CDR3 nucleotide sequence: TGTGCCAGCTCACTTGGACAGAGCTCCTACGAGCAGTACTTC.